This record covers a single T cell receptor (beta chain). Only in-frame clones appear in the TCRdb table, and some are missing; sequencing was by immunoSEQ multiplex PCR. The sample holds 210,000 or so clones, around 80% seen once. The data derive from a study of blood T cell repertoires in COVID-19. V lost 0 bases to trimming and J lost 11 bases, with 7 bases between them. Per germline, CDR1 KGHDR and CDR2 SFDVKD. This CDR3 is built from 12 residues. This rearrangement joins TRBV24-1 to TRBJ2-4; possible D gene TRBD1, 6 bases. This TCR was sampled from a human donor in a cohort sampled during active COVID-19. The sample taken for sequencing was peripheral blood. In DNA, the CDR3 is TGTGCCACCAGTGATTTGCCAGGGGTTCAGTACTTC. Residues: CATSDLPGVQYF.